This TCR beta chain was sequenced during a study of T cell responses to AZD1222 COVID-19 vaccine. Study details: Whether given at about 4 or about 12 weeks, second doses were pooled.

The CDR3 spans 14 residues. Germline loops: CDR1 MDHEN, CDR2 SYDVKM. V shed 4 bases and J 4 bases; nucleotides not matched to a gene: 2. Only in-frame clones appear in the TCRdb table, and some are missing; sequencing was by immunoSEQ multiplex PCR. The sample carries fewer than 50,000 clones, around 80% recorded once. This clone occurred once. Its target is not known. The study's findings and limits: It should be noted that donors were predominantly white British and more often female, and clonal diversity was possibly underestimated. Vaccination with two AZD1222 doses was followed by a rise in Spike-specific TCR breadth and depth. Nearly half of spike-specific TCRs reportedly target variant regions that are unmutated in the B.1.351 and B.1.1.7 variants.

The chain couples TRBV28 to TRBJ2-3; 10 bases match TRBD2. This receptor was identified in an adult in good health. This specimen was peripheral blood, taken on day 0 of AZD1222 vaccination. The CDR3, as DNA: TGTGCCAGCAGTTCTAGCGGGAGCGCAGATACGCAGTATTTT. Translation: CASSSSGSADTQYF. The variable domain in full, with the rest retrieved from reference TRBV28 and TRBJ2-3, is DVKVTQSSRYLVKRTGEKVFLECVQDMDHENMFWYRQDPGLGLRLIYFSYDVKMKEKGDIPEGYSVSREKKERFSLILESASTNQTSMYLCASSSSGSADTQYFGPGTRLTVL.